Shown below are 25 T cell receptor beta chains from a single sample sequenced in a study of vaccination effects on CD4 cells after COVID-19. For these TCRs, the target antigens are not known. In the ViraFEST assay, antigen-specific CD4+ clonotypes were identified by expansion after peptide-pool stimulation. On approximately day 9 of culture, CD4+ T cells were separated out. Absence of prior SARS-CoV-2 infection characterized the vaccine recipients, who showed negative nucleocapsid antibodies. The protocol was immunoSEQ multiplex PCR, while the TCRdb copy is restricted to in-frame clones and leaves out a portion. The data contain about 73,000 clones, around 81% of them singletons. Sequenced here: CD4+ T cells from PBMCs cultured with SARS-CoV-2 spike peptides, sampled before COVID-19 vaccination. The source of these receptors is a human donor who received a COVID-19 vaccine.

This clone came up a few times. The rearrangement links TRBV10-1 to TRBJ2-2; D call uncertain. Germline values: CDR1 WNHNN, CDR2 SYGVQD (reference sequence). The CDR3 runs to 12 residues. With 3 bases removed from V and 6 bases from J, the gap between germline ends came to 5 bases. CDR3 coding DNA: TGCGCCAGCAGTGAACTCTCCGGGGAGCTGTTTTTT. It translates to CASSELSGELFF.

This clone has a handful of counts. The chain links TRBV27 to TRBJ2-5; 12 bases agree with TRBD2. The CDR3 runs to 16 residues. The junction had 9 bases not matched to a gene; V was cut back by 7 bases and J by 3 bases. In germline, CDR1 is MNHEY, CDR2 SMNVEV (reference sequence). Here the CDR3 reads CASKRLAGVSEETQYF. The CDR3 nucleotides read TGTGCCAGCAAACGACTAGCGGGAGTGAGCGAAGAGACCCAGTACTTC.

The chain uses TRBV20-1 and TRBJ1-1; tentative D call: TRBD1 (5 bases). V lost 3 bases and J 1 base, leaving 15 bases between the germline ends. This CDR3 region has 15 residues. The germline CDR1 and CDR2 sequences are DFQATT and SNEGSKA (reference sequence). CDR3 nucleotides: TGCAGTGCTAGTCATCGGGCAGGGCCGAACACTGAAGCTTTCTTT. This sequence encodes CSASHRAGPNTEAFF.

V gene TRBV6-2 or TRBV6-3 combines with J gene TRBJ1-1; 8 bases align to TRBD1. Germline trimming cut 5 bases from V and 1 base from J; bases unmatched to any gene: 9. Germline lookup yields CDR1 MNHEY and CDR2 SVGEGT. The CDR3 is made up of 16 amino acids. CDR3 amino acids: CASSRQGLGENTEAFF. The CDR3 DNA reads as TGTGCCAGCAGTCGACAGGGGCTCGGAGAGAACACTGAAGCTTTCTTT.

The chain links TRBV9 to TRBJ2-3, with D perhaps matching TRBD2 (6 bases). Germline V gene sequence: CDR1 SGDLS, CDR2 YYNGEE. The CDR3 covers 16 residues. V dropped 0 bases and J dropped 4 bases, with 15 bases sitting between them. The CDR3 spells CASSVGGWDSADTQYF. The CDR3 DNA is TGTGCCAGCAGCGTAGGAGGTTGGGACTCCGCAGATACGCAGTATTTT. The full variable domain, completed using reference TRBV9 and TRBJ2-3, is DSGVTQTPKHLITATGQRVTLRCSPRSGDLSVYWYQQSLDQGLQFLIQYYNGEERAKGNILERFSAQQFPDLHSELNLSSLELGDSALYFCASSVGGWDSADTQYFGPGTRLTVL.

This clone was detected only a few times. The gene calls are TRBV30 and TRBJ1-6; 9 positions match TRBD1. CDR3 length equals 17 residues. In germline, CDR1 is GTSNPN, CDR2 SVGIG (reference sequence). With V trimmed by 1 base and J by 2 bases, 6 bases remained unmatched. CDR3 region: CAWSGGTGKTYNSPLHF. The CDR3 nucleotides read TGTGCCTGGAGTGGCGGGACAGGGAAGACCTATAATTCACCCCTCCACTTT.

V is TRBV5-6 and J is TRBJ2-3; D may be TRBD1 (5 bases). V was shortened by 4 bases and J by 2 bases, with 14 bases between the two germline ends. The CDR3 is made up of 15 amino acids. Germline CDR1 and CDR2: SGHDT and YYEEEE. Here the CDR3 reads CASSRGDRYTDTQYF. The CDR3, as DNA: TGTGCCAGCAGCCGAGGCGACAGATACACAGATACGCAGTATTTT. Full variable domain (remainder filled in from reference TRBV5-6 and TRBJ2-3): DAGVTQSPTHLIKTRGQQVTLRCSPKSGHDTVSWYQQALGQGPQFIFQYYEEEERQRGNFPDRFSGHQFPNYSSELNVNALLLGDSALYLCASSRGDRYTDTQYFGPGTRLTVL.

This chain's CDR3 is CASRWDTETQYF. CDR3 sequence (DNA): TGTGCCAGCAGGTGGGACACGGAGACCCAGTACTTC. The genes are TRBV12-3 or TRBV12-4 and TRBJ2-5, with D possibly matching TRBD1 (6 bases). This CDR3 spans 12 amino acids. Trimming shortened V by 6 bases and J by 5 bases, and 10 bases separated the two germline ends.

J is TRBJ2-3 and V is TRBV18; D might be TRBD1 or TRBD2, each matching 6 bases. CDR1 is KGHSH and CDR2 is LQKENI in the germline V gene. Between the trimmed V and J ends, which lost 3 bases and 6 bases, there was a span of 28 bases. There are 19 residues in the CDR3. The CDR3 DNA sequence: TGTGCCAGCTCACCCTTCTCCATTTTAGGTCGGGGGCGCGATGATACGCAGTATTTT. The encoded protein is CASSPFSILGRGRDDTQYF.

This clone came up once. This rearrangement joins TRBV7-2 to TRBJ1-3, with TRBD1 matching 9 bases. This CDR3 is 16 amino acids long. Trimming cost V 1 base and J 4 bases; bases outside gene matches: 5. CDR1 and CDR2 (germline): SGHTA, FQGNSA. The CDR3 protein is CASSLGDRVPGNTIYF. The CDR3, as DNA: TGTGCCAGCAGCTTAGGGGACAGGGTACCCGGAAACACCATATATTTT. Full variable domain (missing parts from reference TRBV7-2 and TRBJ1-3): GAGVSQSPSNKVTEKGKDVELRCDPISGHTALYWYRQSLGQGLEFLIYFQGNSAPDKSGLPSDRFSAERTGGSVSTLTIQRTQQEDSAVYLCASSLGDRVPGNTIYFGEGSWLTVV.

This chain uses TRBV5-1 with TRBJ1-2; perhaps TRBD1 as D (6 bases). Germline assignment: CDR1 SGHRS and CDR2 YFSETQ. The CDR3 is 16 residues long. Trimming pared 0 bases from V and 3 bases from J, leaving 15 bases between. The chain's CDR3 is CASSLDPARGDYGYTF. For the CDR3, the DNA is TGCGCCAGCAGCTTGGACCCAGCCAGGGGCGACTATGGCTACACCTTC.

This sequence joins TRBV6-1 and TRBJ2-5; TRBD2 aligns across 16 bases. Trimming cost V 2 bases and J 4 bases; bases outside gene matches: 10. Germline CDR1 MNHNS, CDR2 SASEGT. The CDR3 covers 19 residues. In DNA form, the CDR3 reads TGTGCCAGCAGTGAATCGGGACTAGCGGGGGGGCGGGCGCGAGAGACCCAGTACTTC. Protein sequence: CASSESGLAGGRARETQYF.

V gene TRBV12-3 or TRBV12-4 combines with J gene TRBJ1-1; TRBD1 matches at 8 bases. V gave up 6 bases and J gave up 5 bases; unmatched junction bases: 2. The CDR3 runs 12 residues. CDR3 sequence (DNA): TGTGCCAGCAGAGGGGACAGGACTGAAGCTTTCTTT. Translation gives CASRGDRTEAFF.

The chain couples TRBV15 to TRBJ1-1, with no clear D. CDR1 is LNHNV, CDR2 YYDKDF, per germline (reference sequence). The CDR3 length is 13 residues. V dropped 2 bases and J dropped 0 bases, with 4 bases sitting between them. CDR3 coding DNA: TGTGCCACCAGCAGACAACTGAACACTGAAGCTTTCTTT. It yields the protein CATSRQLNTEAFF. Using reference TRBV15 and TRBJ1-1 for the parts outside the CDR3, the full variable domain is DAMVIQNPRYQVTQFGKPVTLSCSQTLNHNVMYWYQQKSSQAPKLLFHYYDKDFNNEADTPDNFQSRRPNTSFCFLDIRSPGLGDTAMYLCATSRQLNTEAFFGQGTRLTVV.

The V gene is TRBV19, the J gene TRBJ2-1; the D is unclear. Germline CDR1 is LNHDA and CDR2 is SQIVND (reference sequence). V lost 5 bases and J lost 3, with 8 bases in between. The CDR3 has 13 residues. The chain's CDR3 is CASSAGYYNEQFF. The CDR3 DNA reads TGTGCCAGTAGTGCCGGTTACTACAATGAGCAGTTCTTC. Complete variable domain (other parts from reference TRBV19 and TRBJ2-1): DGGITQSPKYLFRKEGQNVTLSCEQNLNHDAMYWYRQDPGQGLRLIYYSQIVNDFQKGDIAEGYSVSREKKESFPLTVTSAQKNPTAFYLCASSAGYYNEQFFGPGTRLTVL.

CDR3 in DNA: TGTGCCAGCAGTTACTCGAGGAACAGGATGAACACTGAAGCTTTCTTT. It codes for CASSYSRNRMNTEAFF. This chain joins TRBV6-5 and TRBJ1-1, with a possible D match to TRBD1 (5 bases). V dropped 0 bases and J dropped 0 bases, with 11 bases sitting between them. Per the germline V gene, CDR1 is MNHEY and CDR2 is SVGAGI. This CDR3 comprises 16 residues.

The chain couples TRBV13 to TRBJ1-2; D unclear. Trimming removed 3 bases at V and 8 bases at J, with 13 bases between. Per the germline V gene, CDR1 is PRHDT and CDR2 is FYEKMQ (reference sequence). This CDR3 spans 13 amino acids. The DNA of the CDR3 is TGTGCCAGCAGCTTTGATCGTCTCGGCGGCTACACCTTC. Its translation: CASSFDRLGGYTF.

V usage is TRBV6-1 and J usage is TRBJ2-7; D is undetermined. CDR1 and CDR2 from the germline V gene are MNHNS and SASEGT. CDR3 length equals 14 residues. V lost 2 bases, J lost 4 bases, and 12 bases lay in between. The CDR3 DNA reads TGTGCCAGCAGTGAATTGGGTGGCATGTACGAGCAGTACGTC. This gives the protein CASSELGGMYEQYV.

The chain combines TRBV27 with TRBJ2-3; tentative D call: TRBD2 (6 bases). Trimming shortened V by 8 bases and J by 3 bases, and 21 bases separated the two germline ends. Germline V gives CDR1 MNHEY, CDR2 SMNVEV (reference sequence). This CDR3 contains 16 residues. For the CDR3, the DNA is TGTGCCAGCCTGAAACGTGTCGGCGGGGAAACAGATACGCAGTATTTT. It codes for CASLKRVGGETDTQYF.

The gene calls are TRBV5-1 and TRBJ1-6, with 9 bases aligning to TRBD1. Germline CDR1 SGHRS, CDR2 YFSETQ. The CDR3 totals 17 residues. V was clipped by 0 bases and J by 0 bases; unmatched bases: 1. The CDR3 protein is CASSLGQGGSYNSPLHF. In DNA, the CDR3 is TGCGCCAGCAGCTTGGGACAGGGGGGCTCCTATAATTCACCCCTCCACTTT.

The chain uses TRBV6-4 and TRBJ1-1; the D is unclear. With 6 bases removed from V and 3 bases from J, the gap between germline ends came to 8 bases. Germline loops: CDR1 MRHNA, CDR2 SNTAGT. This CDR3 contains 12 residues. Written as DNA, the CDR3 is TGTGCCAGCAGATACCGGGACACTGAAGCTTTCTTT. It is translated as CASRYRDTEAFF.

The genes are TRBV9 and TRBJ1-5; 7 nucleotides match TRBD1. The CDR3 consists of 16 residues. CDR1 and CDR2 (germline): SGDLS, YYNGEE. The trim removed 4 bases at V and 4 bases at J, leaving 11 bases unmatched. CDR3 in DNA: TGTGCCAGCAGCCCTACCGGACAGGTAGGGAATCAGCCCCAGCATTTT. It specifies CASSPTGQVGNQPQHF.

The rearrangement joins TRBV28 to TRBJ2-7; D is unresolved. V was pared by 8 bases and J by 2 bases, with 4 bases between. The CDR3 consists of 10 residues. CDR1 and CDR2 from the germline V gene are MDHEN and SYDVKM. Here the CDR3 reads CASGAYEQYV. The CDR3 bases are TGTGCCAGCGGGGCCTACGAGCAGTACGTC.

This rearrangement joins TRBV2 to TRBJ2-4, with D perhaps TRBD1 or TRBD2 (5 bases each). Per the germline V gene, CDR1 is SNHLY and CDR2 is FYNNEI. Trimming stripped 2 bases from V and 1 base from J, with 12 bases between. The CDR3 is 16 residues long. In DNA form, the CDR3 reads TGTGCCAGCAGTGAACGGGGCAGGGAGGCCAAAAACATTCAGTACTTC. It translates to CASSERGREAKNIQYF.

The CDR3: CASSQELIGGYTF. In DNA, the CDR3 is TGCGCCAGCAGCCAAGAACTGATTGGAGGCTACACCTTC. The V gene is TRBV4-1, the J gene TRBJ1-2; D gene ambiguous. V was pared by 0 bases and J by 8 bases, with 10 bases between. CDR3 size: 13 residues. CDR1 is MGHRA, CDR2 YSYEKL, per germline.